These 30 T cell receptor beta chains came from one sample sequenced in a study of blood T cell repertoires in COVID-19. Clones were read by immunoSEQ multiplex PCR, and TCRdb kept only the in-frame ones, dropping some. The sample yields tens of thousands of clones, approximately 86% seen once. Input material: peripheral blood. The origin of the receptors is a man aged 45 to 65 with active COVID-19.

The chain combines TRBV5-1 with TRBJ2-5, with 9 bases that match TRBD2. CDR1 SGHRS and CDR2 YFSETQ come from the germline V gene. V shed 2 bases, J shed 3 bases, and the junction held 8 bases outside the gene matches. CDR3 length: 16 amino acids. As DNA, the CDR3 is TGCGCCAGCAGCTTTACTAGCGGGCCCGTAAAAGAGACCCAGTACTTC. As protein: CASSFTSGPVKETQYF.

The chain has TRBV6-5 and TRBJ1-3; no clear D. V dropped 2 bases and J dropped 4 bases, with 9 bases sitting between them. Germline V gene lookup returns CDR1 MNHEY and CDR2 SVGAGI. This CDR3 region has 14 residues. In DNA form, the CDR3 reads TGTGCCAGCAGTTACGTCCCTTCGGGAAACACCATATATTTT. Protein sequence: CASSYVPSGNTIYF.

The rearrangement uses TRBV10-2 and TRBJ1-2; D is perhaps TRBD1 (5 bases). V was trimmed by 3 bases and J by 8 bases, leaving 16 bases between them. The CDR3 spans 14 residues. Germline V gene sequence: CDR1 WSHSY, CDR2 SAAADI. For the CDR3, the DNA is TGCGCCAGCAGTGACCGGGCCAAGGGGAACGGCTACACCTTC. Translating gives CASSDRAKGNGYTF.

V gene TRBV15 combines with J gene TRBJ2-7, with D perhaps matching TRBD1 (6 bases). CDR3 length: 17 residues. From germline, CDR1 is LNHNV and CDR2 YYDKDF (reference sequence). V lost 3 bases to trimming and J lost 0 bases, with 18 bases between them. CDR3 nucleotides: TGTGCCACCAGCAGGGGGGAACAGGGTCTTAGCTCCTACGAGCAGTACGTC. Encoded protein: CATSRGEQGLSSYEQYV.

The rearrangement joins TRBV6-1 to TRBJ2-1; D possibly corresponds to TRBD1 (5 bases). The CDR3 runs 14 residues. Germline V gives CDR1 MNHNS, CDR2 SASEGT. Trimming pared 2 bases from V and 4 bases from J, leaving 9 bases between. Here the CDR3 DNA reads TGTGCCAGCAGTGAACAGGGTGCATACAATGAGCAGTTCTTC. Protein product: CASSEQGAYNEQFF.

The CDR3 bases are TGTGCCAGCAGCGTAGCTGGTGTAGCGGGTACGACAGATACGCAGTATTTT. Amino acids: CASSVAGVAGTTDTQYF. The J gene is TRBJ2-3, the V gene TRBV9; 7 bases fit TRBD2. Looked up from germline, CDR1 is SGDLS and CDR2 is YYNGEE. The CDR3 sequence is 17 residues long. Trimming removed 0 bases from V and 3 bases from J; junction bases left unmatched: 10.

This CDR3 is CASSEELGAGIQYF. DNA for the CDR3: TGTGCCAGCAGTGAAGAGTTGGGGGCGGGCATTCAGTACTTC. V is TRBV2 and J is TRBJ2-4; possibly TRBD1 for D (6 bases). Trimming removed 1 base at V and 9 bases at J, with 13 bases between. CDR1 is SNHLY, CDR2 FYNNEI, per germline. The CDR3 spans 14 residues.

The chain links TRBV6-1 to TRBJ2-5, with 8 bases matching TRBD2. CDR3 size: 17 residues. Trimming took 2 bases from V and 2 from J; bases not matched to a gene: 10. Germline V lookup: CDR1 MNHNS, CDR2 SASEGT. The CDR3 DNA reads TGTGCCAGCAGTGAACGCGCGCGGGGGGACCGGCAAGAGACCCAGTACTTC. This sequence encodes CASSERARGDRQETQYF.

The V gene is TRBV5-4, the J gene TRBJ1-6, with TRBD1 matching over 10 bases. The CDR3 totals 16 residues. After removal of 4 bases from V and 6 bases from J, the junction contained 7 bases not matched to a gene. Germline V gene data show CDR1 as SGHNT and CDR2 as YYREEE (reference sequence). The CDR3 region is CASSPGTGDLNSPLHF. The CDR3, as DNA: TGTGCCAGCAGCCCCGGGACAGGGGACCTTAATTCACCCCTCCACTTT.

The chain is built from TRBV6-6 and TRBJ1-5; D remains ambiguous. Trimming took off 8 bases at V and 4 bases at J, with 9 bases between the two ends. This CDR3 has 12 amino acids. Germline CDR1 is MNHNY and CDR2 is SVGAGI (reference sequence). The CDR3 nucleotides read TGTGCCAGCGGACGGGAGAATCAGCCCCAGCATTTT. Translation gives CASGRENQPQHF.

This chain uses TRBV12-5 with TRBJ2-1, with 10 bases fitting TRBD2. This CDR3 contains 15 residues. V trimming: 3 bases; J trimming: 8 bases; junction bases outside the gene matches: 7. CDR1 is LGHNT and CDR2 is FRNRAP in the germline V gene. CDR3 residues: CASGFSGRKRDEQFF. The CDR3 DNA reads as TGTGCTAGTGGTTTTAGCGGGAGGAAGCGCGATGAGCAGTTCTTC.

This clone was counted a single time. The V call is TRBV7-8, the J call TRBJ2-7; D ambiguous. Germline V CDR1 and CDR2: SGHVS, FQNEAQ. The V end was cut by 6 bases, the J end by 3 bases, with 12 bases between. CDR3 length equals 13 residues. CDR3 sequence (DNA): TGTGCCAGCAGGAGCCATAGTAGCTACGAGCAGTACTTC. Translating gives CASRSHSSYEQYF.

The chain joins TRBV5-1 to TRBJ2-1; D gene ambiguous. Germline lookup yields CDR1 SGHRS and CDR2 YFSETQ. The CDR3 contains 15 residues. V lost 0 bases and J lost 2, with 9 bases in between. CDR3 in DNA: TGCGCCAGCAGCTTGGCCGGCGGAACCTACAATGAGCAGTTCTTC. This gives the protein CASSLAGGTYNEQFF.

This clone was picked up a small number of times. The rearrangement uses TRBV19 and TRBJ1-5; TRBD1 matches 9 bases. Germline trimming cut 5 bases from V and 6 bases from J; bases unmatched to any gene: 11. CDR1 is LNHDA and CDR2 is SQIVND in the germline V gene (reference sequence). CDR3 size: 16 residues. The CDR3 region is CASSAGTGGRLQPQHF. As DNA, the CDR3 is TGTGCCAGTAGTGCAGGAACAGGGGGCCGCCTTCAGCCCCAGCATTTT.

CDR3 DNA sequence: TGTGCCAGCAGTCCTCGGGGTCTCAACACAGATACGCAGTATTTT. Its translation: CASSPRGLNTDTQYF. This chain connects TRBV27 to TRBJ2-3, with D perhaps matching TRBD2 (5 bases). Germline lookup yields CDR1 MNHEY and CDR2 SMNVEV (reference sequence). The ends were cut back, 5 bases at V and 2 bases at J, with 14 bases in the middle. The CDR3 sequence is 15 residues long.

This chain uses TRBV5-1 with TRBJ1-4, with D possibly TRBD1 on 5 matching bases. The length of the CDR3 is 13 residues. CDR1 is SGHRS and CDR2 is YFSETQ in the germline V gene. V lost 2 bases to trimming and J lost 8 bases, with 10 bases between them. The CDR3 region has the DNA TGCGCCAGCAGCTTTCAGGGCGGAGAAAAACTGTTTTTT. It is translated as CASSFQGGEKLFF.

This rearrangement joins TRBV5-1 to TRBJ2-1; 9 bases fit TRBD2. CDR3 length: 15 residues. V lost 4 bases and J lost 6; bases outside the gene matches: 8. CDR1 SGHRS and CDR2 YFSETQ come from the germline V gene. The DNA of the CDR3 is TGCGCCAGCAGCCGAGGACTAGCGAACCCCAATGAGCAGTTCTTC. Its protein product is CASSRGLANPNEQFF.

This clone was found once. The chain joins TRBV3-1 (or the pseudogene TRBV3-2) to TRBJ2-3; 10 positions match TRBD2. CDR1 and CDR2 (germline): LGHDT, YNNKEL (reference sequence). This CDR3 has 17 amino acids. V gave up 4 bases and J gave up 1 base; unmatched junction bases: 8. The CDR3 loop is CASSRNIAGGGTDTQYF. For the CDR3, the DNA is TGTGCCAGCAGCCGAAATATAGCGGGGGGCGGCACAGATACGCAGTATTTT.

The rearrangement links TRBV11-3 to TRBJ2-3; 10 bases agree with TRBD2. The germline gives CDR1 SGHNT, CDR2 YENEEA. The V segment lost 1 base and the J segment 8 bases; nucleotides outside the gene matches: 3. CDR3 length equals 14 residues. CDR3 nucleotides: TGTGCCAGCAGCTTAGTTGGGACTAGCGTTACGCAGTATTTT. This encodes CASSLVGTSVTQYF.

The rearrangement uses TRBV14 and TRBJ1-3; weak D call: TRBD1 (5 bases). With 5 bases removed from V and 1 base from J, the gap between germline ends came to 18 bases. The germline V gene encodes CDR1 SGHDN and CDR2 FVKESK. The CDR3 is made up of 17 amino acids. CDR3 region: CASSSWTLDNSGNTIYF. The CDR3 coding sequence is TGTGCCAGCAGCTCCTGGACACTCGATAATTCTGGAAACACCATATATTTT.

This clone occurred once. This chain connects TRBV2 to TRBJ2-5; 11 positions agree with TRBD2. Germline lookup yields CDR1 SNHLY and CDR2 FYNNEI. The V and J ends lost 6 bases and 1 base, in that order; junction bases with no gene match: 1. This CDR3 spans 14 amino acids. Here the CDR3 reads CASRTSGGQETQYF. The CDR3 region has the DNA TGTGCCAGCAGAACTAGCGGGGGCCAAGAGACCCAGTACTTC.

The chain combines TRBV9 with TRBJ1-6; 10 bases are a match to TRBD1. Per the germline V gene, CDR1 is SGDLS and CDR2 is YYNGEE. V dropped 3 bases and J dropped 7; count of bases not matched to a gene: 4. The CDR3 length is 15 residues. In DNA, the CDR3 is TGTGCCAGCAGCGCCCCGGGACAGGGGAATTCACCCCTCCACTTT. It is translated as CASSAPGQGNSPLHF. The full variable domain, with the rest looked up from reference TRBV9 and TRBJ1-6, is DSGVTQTPKHLITATGQRVTLRCSPRSGDLSVYWYQQSLDQGLQFLIQYYNGEERAKGNILERFSAQQFPDLHSELNLSSLELGDSALYFCASSAPGQGNSPLHFGNGTRLTVT.

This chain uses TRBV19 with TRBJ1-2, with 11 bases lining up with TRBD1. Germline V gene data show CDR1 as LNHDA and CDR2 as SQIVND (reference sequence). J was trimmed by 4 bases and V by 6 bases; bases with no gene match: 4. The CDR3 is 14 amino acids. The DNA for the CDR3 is TGTGCCAGTAGCGGACAGGGGGCGGGCTATGGCTACACCTTC. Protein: CASSGQGAGYGYTF. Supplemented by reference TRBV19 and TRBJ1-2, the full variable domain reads DGGITQSPKYLFRKEGQNVTLSCEQNLNHDAMYWYRQDPGQGLRLIYYSQIVNDFQKGDIAEGYSVSREKKESFPLTVTSAQKNPTAFYLCASSGQGAGYGYTFGSGTRLTVV.

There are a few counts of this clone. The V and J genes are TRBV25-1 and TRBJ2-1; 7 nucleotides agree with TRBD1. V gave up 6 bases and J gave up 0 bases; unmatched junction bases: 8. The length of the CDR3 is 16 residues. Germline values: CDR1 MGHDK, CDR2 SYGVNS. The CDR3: CASRGMTGSSYNEQFF. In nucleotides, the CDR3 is TGTGCCAGCAGGGGAATGACAGGGAGCTCCTACAATGAGCAGTTCTTC.

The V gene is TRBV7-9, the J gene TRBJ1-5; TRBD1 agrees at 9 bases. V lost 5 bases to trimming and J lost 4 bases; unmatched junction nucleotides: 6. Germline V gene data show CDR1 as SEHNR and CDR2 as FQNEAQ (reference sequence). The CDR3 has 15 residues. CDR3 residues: CASSTSDRGNQPQHF. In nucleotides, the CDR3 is TGTGCCAGCAGCACCTCGGACAGGGGAAATCAGCCCCAGCATTTT.

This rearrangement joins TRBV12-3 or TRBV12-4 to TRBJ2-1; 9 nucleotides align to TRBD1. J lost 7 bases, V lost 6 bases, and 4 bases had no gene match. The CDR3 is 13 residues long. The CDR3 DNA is TGTGCCAGCAGGGGACAGGGACCTAATGAGCAGTTCTTC. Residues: CASRGQGPNEQFF.

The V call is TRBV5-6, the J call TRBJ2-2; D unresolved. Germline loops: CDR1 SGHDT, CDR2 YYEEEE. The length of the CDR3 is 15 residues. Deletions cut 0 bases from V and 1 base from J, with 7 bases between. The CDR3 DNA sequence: TGTGCCAGCAGCTTGGTAGGCGGGAACACCGGGGAGCTGTTTTTT. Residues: CASSLVGGNTGELFF.

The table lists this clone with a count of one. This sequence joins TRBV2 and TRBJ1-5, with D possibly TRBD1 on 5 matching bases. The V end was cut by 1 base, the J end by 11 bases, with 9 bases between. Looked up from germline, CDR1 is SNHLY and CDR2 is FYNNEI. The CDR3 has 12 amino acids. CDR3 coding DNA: TGTGCCAGCAGTGAAGACAGGTATACCCAGCATTTT. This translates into CASSEDRYTQHF.

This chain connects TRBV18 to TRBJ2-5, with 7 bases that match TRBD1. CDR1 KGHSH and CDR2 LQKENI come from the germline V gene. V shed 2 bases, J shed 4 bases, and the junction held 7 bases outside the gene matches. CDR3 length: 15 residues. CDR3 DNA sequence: TGTGCCAGCTCACCAGGCAGGGGGTCGGTAGAGACCCAGTACTTC. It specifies CASSPGRGSVETQYF.

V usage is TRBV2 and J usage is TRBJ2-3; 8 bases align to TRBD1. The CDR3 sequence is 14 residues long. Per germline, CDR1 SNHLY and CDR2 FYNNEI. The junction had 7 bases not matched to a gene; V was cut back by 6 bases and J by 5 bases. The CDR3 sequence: CASSRDRWGDTQYF. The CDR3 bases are TGTGCCAGCAGCAGGGACAGGTGGGGAGATACGCAGTATTTT. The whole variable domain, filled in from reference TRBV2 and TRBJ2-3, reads EPEVTQTPSHQVTQMGQEVILRCVPISNHLYFYWYRQILGQKVEFLVSFYNNEISEKSEIFDDQFSVERPDGSNFTLKIRSTKLEDSAMYFCASSRDRWGDTQYFGPGTRLTVL.